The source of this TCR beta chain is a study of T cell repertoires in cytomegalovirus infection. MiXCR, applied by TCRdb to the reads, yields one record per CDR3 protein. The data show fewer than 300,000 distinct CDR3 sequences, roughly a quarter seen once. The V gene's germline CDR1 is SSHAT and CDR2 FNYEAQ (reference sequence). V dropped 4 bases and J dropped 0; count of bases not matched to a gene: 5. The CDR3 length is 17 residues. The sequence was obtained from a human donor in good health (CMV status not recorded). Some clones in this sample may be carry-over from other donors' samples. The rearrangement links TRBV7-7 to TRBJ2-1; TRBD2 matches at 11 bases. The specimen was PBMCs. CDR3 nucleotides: TGTGCCAGCAGCTCGACTAGCGGGACGAGCTCCTACAATGAGCAGTTCTTC. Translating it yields CASSSTSGTSSYNEQFF.